The 23 T cell receptor beta chains reported below all come from one sample, sequenced in a study of blood T cell repertoires in COVID-19. Clones were read by immunoSEQ multiplex PCR, and TCRdb kept only the in-frame ones, dropping some. The sample includes 300,000 to 500,000 clones, roughly 90% of them seen just once. Input material: PBMCs or T cells enriched from blood (not recorded which). The receptors stem from a woman in her twenties or thirties with acute COVID-19.

The chain couples TRBV2 to TRBJ2-7; possible D gene TRBD2, 6 bases. The V end was cut by 1 base, the J end by 4 bases, with 14 bases between. Per germline, CDR1 SNHLY and CDR2 FYNNEI. The CDR3 consists of 15 residues. In DNA, the CDR3 is TGTGCCAGCAGTGAAGTTGGGGGACTGGGATACGAGCAGTACTTC. Its protein product is CASSEVGGLGYEQYF.

CDR3 coding DNA: TGTGCCAGTAGTGAAAGGGGACAGGGCCTAGACATTCAGTACTTC. Protein sequence: CASSERGQGLDIQYF. The chain is built from TRBV19 and TRBJ2-4; 9 nucleotides match TRBD1. V gave up 5 bases and J gave up 8 bases; unmatched junction bases: 10. Germline V gene sequence: CDR1 LNHDA, CDR2 SQIVND (reference sequence). The CDR3 covers 15 residues.

This chain connects TRBV6-1 to TRBJ1-1; D is undetermined. Deletions cut 0 bases from V and 5 bases from J, with 7 bases between. This CDR3 has 13 residues. In germline, CDR1 is MNHNS, CDR2 SASEGT. This CDR3 is CASSEAGRTEAFF. The CDR3 DNA reads TGTGCCAGCAGTGAAGCAGGGAGAACTGAAGCTTTCTTT.

This clone was detected only once. V is TRBV6-5 and J is TRBJ1-6; D unclear. Between the trimmed V and J ends, which lost 6 bases and 4 bases, there was a span of 10 bases. Germline V gene data show CDR1 as MNHEY and CDR2 as SVGAGI. The CDR3 runs to 14 residues. The CDR3 nucleotides are TGTGCCAGCAGGAAACCCGAGTATAATTCACCCCTCCACTTT. Translating gives CASRKPEYNSPLHF.

On this clone: The same CDR3 arises from other DNA sequences in this sample as well. The chain couples TRBV5-1 to TRBJ1-1; TRBD1 is a possible D gene (6 bases). The CDR3 extends over 13 amino acids. The V gene lost 4 bases and the J gene lost 6 bases, with 13 bases spanning the gap. Germline CDR1 is SGHRS and CDR2 is YFSETQ. As DNA, the CDR3 is TGCGCCAGCAGCACCACAGGGTACGCTGAAGCTTTCTTT. It is translated as CASSTTGYAEAFF.

The V and J genes are TRBV27 and TRBJ1-5; weak D call: TRBD1 (5 bases). The CDR3 runs to 17 residues. Germline CDR1 and CDR2: MNHEY and SMNVEV (reference sequence). The V end lost 3 bases, the J end lost 3 bases, and 18 bases lay between the germline ends. The CDR3, as DNA: TGTGCCAGCAGTTTTGCCCCAATGGGGGGTTACAATCAGCCCCAGCATTTT. Residues: CASSFAPMGGYNQPQHF.

The V call is TRBV7-2, the J call TRBJ2-2; D is ambiguous. V was pared by 1 base and J by 4 bases, with 10 bases between. This CDR3 has 15 residues. Germline assignment: CDR1 SGHTA and CDR2 FQGNSA. CDR3 bases: TGTGCCAGCAGCTTAGACCTACGTTTCACCGGGGAGCTGTTTTTT. It translates to CASSLDLRFTGELFF.

J is TRBJ2-1 and V is TRBV5-1; 9 bases match TRBD1. Trimming at V came to 0 bases and at J to 7 bases, leaving 5 bases not matched to a gene. Germline loops: CDR1 SGHRS, CDR2 YFSETQ. The CDR3 totals 15 residues. CDR3 DNA: TGCGCCAGCAGCTTGGAACAGGGGGCCGCGAATGAGCAGTTCTTC. Amino acid sequence: CASSLEQGAANEQFF.

The rearrangement uses TRBV12-3 or TRBV12-4 and TRBJ1-1, with 7 bases identical to TRBD1. The CDR3 length is 13 residues. V lost 6 bases to trimming and J lost 5 bases; unmatched junction nucleotides: 6. CDR3 in amino acids: CASRYQGGTEAFF. The CDR3 nucleotides are TGTGCCAGCAGATATCAGGGGGGAACTGAAGCTTTCTTT.

J is TRBJ2-7 and V is TRBV3-1 (or the pseudogene TRBV3-2), with 11 bases matching TRBD2. Per germline, CDR1 LGHDT and CDR2 YNNKEL (reference sequence). This CDR3 spans 16 amino acids. J lost 1 base, V lost 2 bases, and 4 bases had no gene match. The DNA of the CDR3 is TGTGCCAGCAGCCAAACGACTAGCGGGGAATCCTACGAGCAGTACTTC. Protein product: CASSQTTSGESYEQYF.

The CDR3 spells CASSLSAGAGANVLTF. CDR3 nucleotide sequence: TGTGCCAGCAGCTTAAGCGCCGGGGCTGGGGCCAACGTCCTGACTTTC. The rearrangement uses TRBV7-3 and TRBJ2-6; D is possibly TRBD2 (5 bases). Germline V gene sequence: CDR1 SGHTA, CDR2 FQGTGA. The CDR3 extends over 16 amino acids. Trimming stripped 1 base from V and 2 bases from J, with 9 bases between.

The chain joins TRBV19 to TRBJ2-1; D is possibly TRBD2 (5 bases). The CDR3 is made up of 12 amino acids. CDR1 and CDR2 from the germline V gene are LNHDA and SQIVND (reference sequence). Deletions cut 5 bases from V and 7 bases from J, with 9 bases between. This CDR3 reads CASSVEGNEQFF. The CDR3 nucleotides read TGTGCCAGTAGTGTCGAGGGAAATGAGCAGTTCTTC. The full variable domain, rest sourced from reference TRBV19 and TRBJ2-1, is DGGITQSPKYLFRKEGQNVTLSCEQNLNHDAMYWYRQDPGQGLRLIYYSQIVNDFQKGDIAEGYSVSREKKESFPLTVTSAQKNPTAFYLCASSVEGNEQFFGPGTRLTVL.

V usage is TRBV15 and J usage is TRBJ2-3; a possible D gene is TRBD2 (5 bases). The CDR3 totals 20 residues. V shed 1 base and J shed 5 bases, with 28 bases lying between them. Germline assignment: CDR1 LNHNV and CDR2 YYDKDF (reference sequence). CDR3: CATSRGWENTQSYMKDTQYF. In DNA, the CDR3 is TGTGCCACCAGCAGAGGATGGGAGAACACCCAGTCTTACATGAAAGATACGCAGTATTTT.

The chain combines TRBV5-1 with TRBJ1-1, with 10 bases aligning to TRBD1. This CDR3 has 18 residues. CDR1 is SGHRS, CDR2 YFSETQ, per germline. Trimming removed 3 bases from V and 0 bases from J; junction bases left unmatched: 11. CDR3 sequence reads: CASSWRPGQGSMNTEAFF. CDR3 DNA sequence: TGCGCCAGCAGCTGGAGGCCGGGACAGGGGTCGATGAACACTGAAGCTTTCTTT.

The chain carries TRBV7-2 and TRBJ2-2, with D perhaps TRBD1 (6 bases). The CDR3 spans 16 residues. From germline, CDR1 is SGHTA and CDR2 FQGNSA. Trimming took 1 base from V and 6 from J, leaving 15 bases between them. As DNA, the CDR3 is TGTGCCAGCAGCTTAGAAGGACAGAGGGTCGCCGGGGAGCTGTTTTTT. This encodes CASSLEGQRVAGELFF.

V and J are TRBV4-1 and TRBJ1-1, with 8 bases identical to TRBD1. Germline V lookup: CDR1 MGHRA, CDR2 YSYEKL. The CDR3 runs to 15 residues. Unmatched junction bases numbered 6, after V lost 4 bases and J lost 2 bases. The CDR3 DNA reads TGCGCCAGCAGCCCGGGAGACAGGGGAAACACTGAAGCTTTCTTT. It specifies CASSPGDRGNTEAFF.

The chain employs TRBV19 and TRBJ2-5, with 9 bases aligning to TRBD2. The V and J ends lost 3 bases and 1 base, in that order; junction bases with no gene match: 9. CDR1 LNHDA and CDR2 SQIVND come from the germline V gene (reference sequence). The CDR3 is 17 residues long. The chain's CDR3 is CASSMGGVAGAQETQYF. The DNA of the CDR3 is TGTGCCAGTAGTATGGGTGGAGTAGCGGGGGCCCAAGAGACCCAGTACTTC.

Only one count was recorded for this clone. This sequence joins TRBV3-1 (or the pseudogene TRBV3-2) and TRBJ2-7; 8 bases line up with TRBD1. The CDR3 has 18 amino acids. Germline CDR1 reads LGHDT; CDR2 reads YNNKEL (reference sequence). Trimming took 1 base from V and 5 from J; bases not matched to a gene: 16. CDR3 region: CASSQVSGETGVSHEQYF. CDR3 bases: TGTGCCAGCAGCCAAGTAAGTGGAGAGACAGGGGTTTCCCACGAGCAGTACTTC.

A single count supports this clone. This sequence joins TRBV6-5 and TRBJ2-7, with a weak D call TRBD1 (5 bases). The V and J ends lost 6 bases and 5 bases respectively, with 8 bases between them. The CDR3 is made up of 11 amino acids. The germline CDR1 and CDR2 sequences are MNHEY and SVGAGI. CDR3 nucleotides: TGTGCCAGCAGCAGGGTACACGAGCAGTACTTC. This sequence encodes CASSRVHEQYF.

The gene calls are TRBV4-2 and TRBJ1-4; TRBD1 matches at 8 bases. Germline V gene sequence: CDR1 LGHNA, CDR2 YNFKEQ. The V gene end was trimmed by 3 bases and the J gene end by 8 bases; junction bases not matched to a gene: 11. The CDR3 covers 16 residues. The CDR3 DNA reads TGTGCCAGCAGCCATAGTACAGGGGGATTAAGGGAAAAACTGTTTTTT. Translation gives CASSHSTGGLREKLFF.

This chain joins TRBV7-6 and TRBJ2-3; possibly TRBD2 for D (5 bases). This CDR3 spans 14 amino acids. Germline CDR1 and CDR2: SGHVS and FNYEAQ. V was shortened by 6 bases and J by 4 bases, with 14 bases between the two germline ends. CDR3 sequence reads: CASRPLAVPDTQYF. DNA of the CDR3: TGTGCCAGCAGGCCCCTAGCTGTTCCAGATACGCAGTATTTT.

The rearrangement links TRBV5-5 to TRBJ1-6; TRBD1 matches 7 bases. V was clipped by 0 bases and J by 7 bases; unmatched bases: 7. The CDR3 runs to 16 residues. Germline CDR1 SGHKS, CDR2 YYEKEE (reference sequence). CDR3 DNA: TGTGCCAGCAGCTTGGGACAGGGTCTAAGCAATTCACCCCTCCACTTT. It is translated as CASSLGQGLSNSPLHF.

The CDR3 loop reads CASTQGGFQPQHF. The CDR3, as DNA: TGTGCCAGCACACAGGGAGGGTTCCAGCCCCAGCATTTT. The J gene is TRBJ1-5, the V gene TRBV28; perhaps TRBD1 as D (6 bases). Germline CDR1 MDHEN, CDR2 SYDVKM. V lost 7 bases and J lost 7, with 14 bases in between. CDR3 length: 13 residues.